The T cell receptor beta chain described here comes from a study of T cell repertoires in ileal Crohn's disease. Stated time point: neoterminal ileum biopsy at postoperative endoscopy, about 6 months after surgery. Eligibility required adulthood, ileal or ileocolonic Crohn's disease and indicated ileocolonic resection. The data were produced by immunoSEQ multiplex PCR, yet TCRdb's version contains in-frame clones alone and is incomplete. The table records approximately 16,000 clones, approximately 80% of them present only once. The CDR3 is 17 amino acids. The V gene lost 6 bases and the J gene lost 5 bases, with 23 bases spanning the gap. In germline, CDR1 is MRHNA, CDR2 SNTAGT.

Sequencing was done on a sample of ileal tissue. This receptor was identified in an adult with Crohn's disease. V is TRBV6-4 and J is TRBJ1-5; no definite D call. CDR3 in amino acids: CASSPSASRAEDQPQHF. CDR3 in DNA: TGTGCCAGCAGCCCCAGCGCATCGAGGGCGGAGGATCAGCCCCAGCATTTT.